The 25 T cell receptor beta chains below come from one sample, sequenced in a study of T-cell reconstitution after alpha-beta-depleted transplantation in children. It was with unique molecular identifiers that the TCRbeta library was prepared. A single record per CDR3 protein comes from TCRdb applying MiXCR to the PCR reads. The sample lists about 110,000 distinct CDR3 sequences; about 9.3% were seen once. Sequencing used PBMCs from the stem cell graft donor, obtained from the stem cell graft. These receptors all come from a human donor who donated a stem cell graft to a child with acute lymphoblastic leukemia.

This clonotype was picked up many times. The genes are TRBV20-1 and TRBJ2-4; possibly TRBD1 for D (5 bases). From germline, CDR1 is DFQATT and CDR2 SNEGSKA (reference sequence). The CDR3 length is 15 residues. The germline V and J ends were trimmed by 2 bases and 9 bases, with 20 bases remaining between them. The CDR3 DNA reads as TGCAGTGCTAGAACTCCTGGGGCCCAATCGGGCATTCAGTACTTC. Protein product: CSARTPGAQSGIQYF.

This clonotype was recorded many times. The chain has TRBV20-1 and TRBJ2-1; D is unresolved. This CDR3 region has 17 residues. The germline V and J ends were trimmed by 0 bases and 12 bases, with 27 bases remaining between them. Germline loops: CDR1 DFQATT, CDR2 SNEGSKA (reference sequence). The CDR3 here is CSARETLASLPTMRQFF. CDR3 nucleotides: TGCAGTGCTAGAGAGACCCTTGCCAGTCTGCCTACAATGAGGCAGTTCTTC.

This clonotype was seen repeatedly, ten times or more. In DNA form, the CDR3 reads TGTGCCAGCAGTTCACAGGGACAGACGAACACCGGGGAGCTGTTTTTT. Amino acids: CASSSQGQTNTGELFF. The chain uses TRBV2 and TRBJ2-2; 7 bases fit TRBD1. The CDR3 sequence is 16 residues long. With 5 bases clipped from V and 0 bases from J, the junction kept 6 bases outside the gene matches. Germline-derived CDR1 and CDR2 are SNHLY and FYNNEI.

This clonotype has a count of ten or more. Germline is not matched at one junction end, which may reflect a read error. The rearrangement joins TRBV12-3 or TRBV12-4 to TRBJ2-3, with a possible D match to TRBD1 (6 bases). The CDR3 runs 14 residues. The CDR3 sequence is CASLRTRGTDTQYF. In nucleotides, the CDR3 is TGTGCCAGTCTACGAACCAGGGGCACTGATACGCAGTATTTT.

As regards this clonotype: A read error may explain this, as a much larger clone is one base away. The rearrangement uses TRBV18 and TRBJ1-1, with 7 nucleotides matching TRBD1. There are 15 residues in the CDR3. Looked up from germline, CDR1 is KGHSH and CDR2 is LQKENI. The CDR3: CSSSPTGSGNTEAFF. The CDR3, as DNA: TGTTCCAGCTCACCGACAGGGTCGGGGAACACTGAAGCTTTCTTT. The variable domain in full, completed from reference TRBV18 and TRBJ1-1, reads NAGVMQNPRHLVRRRGQEARLRCSPMKGHSHVYWYRQLPEEGLKFMVYLQKENIIDESGMPKERFSAEFPKEGPSILRIQQVVRGDSAAYFCSSSPTGSGNTEAFFGQGTRLTVV.

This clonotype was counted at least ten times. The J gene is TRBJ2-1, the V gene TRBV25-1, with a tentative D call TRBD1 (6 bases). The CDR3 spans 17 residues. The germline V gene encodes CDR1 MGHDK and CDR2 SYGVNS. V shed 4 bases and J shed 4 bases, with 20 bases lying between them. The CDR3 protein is CASSGLPSGTSYNEQFF. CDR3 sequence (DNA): TGTGCCAGCAGTGGATTACCATCCGGGACATCTTACAATGAGCAGTTCTTC.

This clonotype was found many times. CDR3 DNA sequence: TGTGCCAGCAGCCAGCCCGGGATCTCAGCTAACTATGGCTACACCTTC. Encoded protein: CASSQPGISANYGYTF. The chain carries TRBV4-2 and TRBJ1-2; D gene uncertain. This CDR3 is 16 amino acids long. The germline V gene encodes CDR1 LGHNA and CDR2 YNFKEQ. Trimming took 3 bases from V and 0 from J, leaving 14 bases between them.

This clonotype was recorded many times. CDR3 sequence: CASSLVTSGTDTQYF. The CDR3 DNA reads as TGCGCCAGCAGCTTGGTGACTAGCGGCACAGATACGCAGTATTTT. The genes are TRBV5-1 and TRBJ2-3; 8 bases match TRBD2. V lost 0 bases to trimming and J lost 1 base; unmatched junction nucleotides: 1. CDR1 is SGHRS, CDR2 YFSETQ, per germline. The CDR3 has 15 amino acids.

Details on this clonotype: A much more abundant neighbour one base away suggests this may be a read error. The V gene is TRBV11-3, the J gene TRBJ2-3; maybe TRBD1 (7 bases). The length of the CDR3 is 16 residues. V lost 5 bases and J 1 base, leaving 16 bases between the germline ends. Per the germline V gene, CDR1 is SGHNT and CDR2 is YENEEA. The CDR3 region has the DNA TGTGCCAGCAGCCCAGGGGGGTCCATCGGCACAGATACGCAGTATTTT. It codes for CASSPGGSIGTDTQYF. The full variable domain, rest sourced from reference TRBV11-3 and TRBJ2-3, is EAGVVQSPRYKIIEKKQPVAFWCNPISGHNTLYWYLQNLGQGPELLIRYENEEAVDDSQLPKDRFSAERLKGVDSTLKIQPAELGDSAVYLCASSPGGSIGTDTQYFGPGTRLTVL.

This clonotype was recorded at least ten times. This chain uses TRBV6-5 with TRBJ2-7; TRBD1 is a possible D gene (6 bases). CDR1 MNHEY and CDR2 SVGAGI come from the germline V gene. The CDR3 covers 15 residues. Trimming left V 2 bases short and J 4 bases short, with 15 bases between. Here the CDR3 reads CASSYRGQGLYEQYF. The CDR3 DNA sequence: TGTGCCAGCAGTTACAGGGGCCAGGGGCTATACGAGCAGTACTTC.

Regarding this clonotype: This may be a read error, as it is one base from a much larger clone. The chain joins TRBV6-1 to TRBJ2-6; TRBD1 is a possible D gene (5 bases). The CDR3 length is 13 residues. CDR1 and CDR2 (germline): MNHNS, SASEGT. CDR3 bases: TGTGCCAGCATCGGCTCTGGGGCCAACGGCCTGACTTTC. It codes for CASIGSGANGLTF.

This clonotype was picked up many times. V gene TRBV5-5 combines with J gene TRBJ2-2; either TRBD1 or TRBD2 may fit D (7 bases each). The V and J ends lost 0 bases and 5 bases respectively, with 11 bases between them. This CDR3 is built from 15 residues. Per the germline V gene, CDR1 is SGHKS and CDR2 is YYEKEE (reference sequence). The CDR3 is CASSLVRGGTGELFF. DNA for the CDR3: TGTGCCAGCAGCTTGGTCAGGGGGGGAACCGGGGAGCTGTTTTTT. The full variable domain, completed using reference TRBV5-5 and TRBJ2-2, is DAGVTQSPTHLIKTRGQQVTLRCSPISGHKSVSWYQQVLGQGPQFIFQYYEKEERGRGNFPDRFSARQFPNYSSELNVNALLLGDSALYLCASSLVRGGTGELFFGEGSRLTVL.

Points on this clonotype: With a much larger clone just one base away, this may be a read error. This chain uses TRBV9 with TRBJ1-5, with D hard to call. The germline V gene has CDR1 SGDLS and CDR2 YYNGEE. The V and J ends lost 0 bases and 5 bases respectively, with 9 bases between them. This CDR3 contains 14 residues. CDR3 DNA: TGTGCCAGCAGCGTAGGAAGTCCAGATCAGCCCCAGCATTTT. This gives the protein CASSVGSPDQPQHF. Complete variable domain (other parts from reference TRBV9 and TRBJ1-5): DSGVTQTPKHLITATGQRVTLRCSPRSGDLSVYWYQQSLDQGLQFLIQYYNGEERAKGNILERFSAQQFPDLHSELNLSSLELGDSALYFCASSVGSPDQPQHFGDGTRLSIL.

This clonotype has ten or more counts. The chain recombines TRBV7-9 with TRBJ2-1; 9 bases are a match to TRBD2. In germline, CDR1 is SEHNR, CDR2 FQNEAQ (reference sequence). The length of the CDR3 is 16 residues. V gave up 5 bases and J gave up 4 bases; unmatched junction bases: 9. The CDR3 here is CASSPLTSGLYNEQFF. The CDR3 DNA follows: TGTGCCAGCAGCCCCCTGACTAGCGGCCTTTACAATGAGCAGTTCTTC. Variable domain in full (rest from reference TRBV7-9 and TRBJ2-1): DTGVSQNPRHKITKRGQNVTFRCDPISEHNRLYWYRQTLGQGPEFLTYFQNEAQLEKSRLLSDRFSAERPKGSFSTLEIQRTEQGDSAMYLCASSPLTSGLYNEQFFGPGTRLTVL.

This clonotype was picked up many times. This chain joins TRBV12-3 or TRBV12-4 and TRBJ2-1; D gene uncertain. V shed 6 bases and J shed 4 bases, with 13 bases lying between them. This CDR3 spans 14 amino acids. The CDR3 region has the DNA TGTGCCAGCAGAGAAGAACACACTTACAATGAGCAGTTCTTC. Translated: CASREEHTYNEQFF.

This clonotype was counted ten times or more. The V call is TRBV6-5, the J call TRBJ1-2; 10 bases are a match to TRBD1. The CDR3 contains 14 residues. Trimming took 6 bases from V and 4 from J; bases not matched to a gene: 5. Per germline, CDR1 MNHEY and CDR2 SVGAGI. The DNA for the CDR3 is TGTGCCAGCAGATCCGGGACAGGGGCCTATGGCTACACCTTC. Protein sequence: CASRSGTGAYGYTF.

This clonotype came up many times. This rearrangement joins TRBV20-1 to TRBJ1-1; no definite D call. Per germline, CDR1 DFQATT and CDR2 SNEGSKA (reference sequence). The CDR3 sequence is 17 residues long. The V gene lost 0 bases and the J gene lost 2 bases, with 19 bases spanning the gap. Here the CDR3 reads CSARDNNAPDTNTEAFF. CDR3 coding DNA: TGCAGTGCTAGAGATAATAACGCCCCCGACACAAACACTGAAGCTTTCTTT.

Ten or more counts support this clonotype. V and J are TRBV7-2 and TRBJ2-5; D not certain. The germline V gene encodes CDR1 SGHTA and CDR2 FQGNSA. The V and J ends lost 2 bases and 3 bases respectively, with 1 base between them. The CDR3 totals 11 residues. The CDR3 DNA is TGTGCCAGCAGCTTAAAAGAGACCCAGTACTTC. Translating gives CASSLKETQYF.

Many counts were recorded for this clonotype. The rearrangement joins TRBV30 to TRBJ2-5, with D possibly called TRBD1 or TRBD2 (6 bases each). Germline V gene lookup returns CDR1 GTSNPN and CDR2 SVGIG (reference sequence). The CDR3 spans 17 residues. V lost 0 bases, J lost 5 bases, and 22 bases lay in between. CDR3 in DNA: TGTGCCTGGAGTGTTGTGGGGGGCCAGTCGTTTAGGGAGACCCAGTACTTC. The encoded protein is CAWSVVGGQSFRETQYF.

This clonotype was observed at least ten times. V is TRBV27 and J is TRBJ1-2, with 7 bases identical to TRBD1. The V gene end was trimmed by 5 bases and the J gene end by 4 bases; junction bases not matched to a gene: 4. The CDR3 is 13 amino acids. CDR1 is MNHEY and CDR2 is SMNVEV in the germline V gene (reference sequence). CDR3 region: CASSPGQTYGYTF. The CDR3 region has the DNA TGTGCCAGCAGTCCGGGACAGACCTATGGCTACACCTTC.

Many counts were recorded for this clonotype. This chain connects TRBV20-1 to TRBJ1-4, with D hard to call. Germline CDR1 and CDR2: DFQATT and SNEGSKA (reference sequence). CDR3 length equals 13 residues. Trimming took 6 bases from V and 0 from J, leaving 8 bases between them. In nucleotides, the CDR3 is TGCAGTGCCATCTGGGCAACTAATGAAAAACTGTTTTTT. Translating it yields CSAIWATNEKLFF.

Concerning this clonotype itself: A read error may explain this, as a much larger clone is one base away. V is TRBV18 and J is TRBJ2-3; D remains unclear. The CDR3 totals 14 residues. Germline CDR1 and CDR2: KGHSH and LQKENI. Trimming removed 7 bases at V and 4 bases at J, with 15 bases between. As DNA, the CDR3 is TGTGCCAGCTTACCCACTTATTTACCAGATACGCAGTATTTT. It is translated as CASLPTYLPDTQYF.

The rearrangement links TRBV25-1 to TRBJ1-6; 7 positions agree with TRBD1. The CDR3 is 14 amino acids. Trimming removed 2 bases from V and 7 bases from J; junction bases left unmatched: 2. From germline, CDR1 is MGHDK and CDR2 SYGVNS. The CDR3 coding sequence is TGTGCCAGCAGTGAAGGGACAGCGAATTCACCCCTCCACTTT. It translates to CASSEGTANSPLHF.

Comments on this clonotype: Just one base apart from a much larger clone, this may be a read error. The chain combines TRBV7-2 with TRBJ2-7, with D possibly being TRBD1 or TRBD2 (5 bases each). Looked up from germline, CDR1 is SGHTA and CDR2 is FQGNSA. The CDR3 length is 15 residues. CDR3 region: CASSLGARVGSEQCF. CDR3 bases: TGTGCCAGCAGCTTAGGGGCCAGGGTCGGTAGCGAGCAGTGCTTC.

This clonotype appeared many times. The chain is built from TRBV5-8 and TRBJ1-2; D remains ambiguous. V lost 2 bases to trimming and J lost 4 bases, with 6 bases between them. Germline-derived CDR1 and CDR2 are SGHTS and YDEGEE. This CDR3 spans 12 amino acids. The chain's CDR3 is CASSFGIYGYTF. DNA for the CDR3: TGTGCCAGCAGCTTTGGCATCTATGGCTACACCTTC. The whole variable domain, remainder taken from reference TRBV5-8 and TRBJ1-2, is EAGVTQSPTHLIKTRGQQATLRCSPISGHTSVYWYQQALGLGLQFLLWYDEGEERNRGNFPPRFSGRQFPNYSSELNVNALELEDSALYLCASSFGIYGYTFGSGTRLTVV.